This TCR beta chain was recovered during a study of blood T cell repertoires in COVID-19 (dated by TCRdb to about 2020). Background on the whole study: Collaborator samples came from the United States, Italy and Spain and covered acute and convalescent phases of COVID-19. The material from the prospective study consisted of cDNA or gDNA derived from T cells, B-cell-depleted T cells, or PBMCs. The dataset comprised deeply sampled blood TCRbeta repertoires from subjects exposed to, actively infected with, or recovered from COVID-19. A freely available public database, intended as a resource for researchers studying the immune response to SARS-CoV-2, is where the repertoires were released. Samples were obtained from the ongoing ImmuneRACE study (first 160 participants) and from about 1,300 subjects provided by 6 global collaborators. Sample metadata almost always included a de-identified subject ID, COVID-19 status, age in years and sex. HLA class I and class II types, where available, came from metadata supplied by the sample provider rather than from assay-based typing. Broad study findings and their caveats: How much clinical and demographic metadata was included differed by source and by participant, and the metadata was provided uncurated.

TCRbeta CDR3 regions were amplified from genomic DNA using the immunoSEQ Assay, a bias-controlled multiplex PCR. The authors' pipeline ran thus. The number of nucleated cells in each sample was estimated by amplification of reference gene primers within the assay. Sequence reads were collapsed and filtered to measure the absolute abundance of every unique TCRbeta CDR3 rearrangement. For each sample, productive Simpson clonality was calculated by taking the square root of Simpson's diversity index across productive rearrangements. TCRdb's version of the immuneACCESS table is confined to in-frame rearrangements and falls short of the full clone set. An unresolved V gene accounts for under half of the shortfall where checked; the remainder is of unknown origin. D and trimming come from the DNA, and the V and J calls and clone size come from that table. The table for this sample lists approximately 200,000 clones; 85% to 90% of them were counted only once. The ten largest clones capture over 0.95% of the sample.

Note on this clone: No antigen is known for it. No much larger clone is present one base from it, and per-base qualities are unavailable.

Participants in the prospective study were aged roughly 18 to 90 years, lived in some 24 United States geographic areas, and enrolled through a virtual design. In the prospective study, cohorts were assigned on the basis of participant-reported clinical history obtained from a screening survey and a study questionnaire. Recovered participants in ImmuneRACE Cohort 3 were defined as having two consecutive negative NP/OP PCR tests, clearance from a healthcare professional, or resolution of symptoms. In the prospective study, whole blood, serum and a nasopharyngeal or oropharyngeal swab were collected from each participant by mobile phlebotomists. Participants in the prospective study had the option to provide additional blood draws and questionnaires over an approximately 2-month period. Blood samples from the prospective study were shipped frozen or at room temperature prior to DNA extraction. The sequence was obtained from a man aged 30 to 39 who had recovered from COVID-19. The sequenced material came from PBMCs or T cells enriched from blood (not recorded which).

The CDR3: CATSSRLVGGSNQPQHF. DNA sequence: TGTGCCACCAGCAGTCGCTTAGTCGGGGGGAGCAATCAGCCCCAGCATTTT. The chain joins TRBV15 to TRBJ1-5; TRBD1 could be the D gene, as 5 bases match. V is reduced by 3 bases and J by 1 base, leaving a spacing of 16 bases between them. From its cysteine to its phenylalanine, the CDR3 spans 17 amino acids. Left in the record is the CDR3 DNA by itself, 51 bases read in frame from the first base. The germline V gene (reference sequence) provides CDR1 LNHNV and CDR2 YYDKDF.